This T cell receptor beta chain was observed in a study of T-cell reconstitution after alpha-beta-depleted transplantation in children. The V gene end was trimmed by 6 bases and the J gene end by 6 bases; junction bases not matched to a gene: 15. This CDR3 has 16 amino acids. Germline CDR1 is DFQATT and CDR2 is SNEGSKA (reference sequence). The TCRbeta library incorporated unique molecular identifiers. One entry per CDR3 protein results from TCRdb running MiXCR on the PCR reads. The sample shows some 490,000 distinct CDR3 sequences, around an eighth of them seen only once. This chain links TRBV20-1 with TRBJ2-1; 9 bases match TRBD2. Source: PBMCs from the stem cell graft donor, taken from the stem cell graft. The clonotype originates from a human donor who donated a stem cell graft to a child with combined immunodeficiency. The CDR3 here is CSAHATSGVFINEQFF. In nucleotides, the CDR3 is TGCAGTGCCCACGCGACTAGCGGAGTGTTTATCAATGAGCAGTTCTTC.